This passage covers 11 T cell receptor beta chains from one sample sequenced in a study of CD8+ T cells in alopecia areata. cDNA prepared by RNA extraction and subsequent reverse transcription served as the template for sequencing. Repertoires were generated with immunoSEQ multiplex PCR, while TCRdb's copy carries only in-frame clones and drops some. The table has hundreds of thousands of clones, around two thirds seen once; the top ten hold under 1.5%. The material was CD4+ T cells sorted from blood, obtained at week 0. These receptors were taken from a human donor with alopecia areata.

This chain links TRBV30 with TRBJ2-1; D remains ambiguous. The germline gives CDR1 GTSNPN, CDR2 SVGIG (reference sequence). Trimming removed 3 bases from V and 4 bases from J, with 10 bases in between. The CDR3 is 13 residues long. As DNA, the CDR3 is TGTGCCTGGAGCGTACAAAATTACAATGAGCAGTTCTTC. It translates to CAWSVQNYNEQFF.

The CDR3 reads CASSVGTERGGYTF. The DNA of the CDR3 is TGTGCCAGCAGCGTTGGGACAGAAAGAGGAGGCTACACCTTC. The chain is built from TRBV9 and TRBJ1-2; 7 positions match TRBD1. V was pared by 2 bases and J by 8 bases, with 9 bases of the junction left unmatched. The CDR3 contains 14 residues. Germline V lookup: CDR1 SGDLS, CDR2 YYNGEE.

The V gene is TRBV29-1, the J gene TRBJ2-7, with a weak D call TRBD1 (5 bases). The germline V gene has CDR1 SQVTM and CDR2 ANQGSEA. This CDR3 comprises 12 residues. V shed 3 bases and J shed 3 bases, with 9 bases lying between them. CDR3 bases: TGCAGCGTTGATCAGGGAAACTACGAGCAGTACTTC. Amino acid sequence: CSVDQGNYEQYF.

V usage is TRBV5-1 and J usage is TRBJ2-7; TRBD1 aligns across 9 bases. The germline gives CDR1 SGHRS, CDR2 YFSETQ. CDR3 length: 13 residues. Losses at the gene ends were 4 bases for V and 6 bases for J; bases not matched to a gene: 5. The chain's CDR3 is CASSPGTGLEQYF. CDR3 sequence (DNA): TGCGCCAGCAGCCCAGGGACAGGGCTCGAGCAGTACTTC. The variable domain in full, completed from reference TRBV5-1 and TRBJ2-7, reads KAGVTQTPRYLIKTRGQQVTLSCSPISGHRSVSWYQQTPGQGLQFLFEYFSETQRNKGNFPGRFSGRQFSNSRSEMNVSTLELGDSALYLCASSPGTGLEQYFGPGTRLTVT.

The chain employs TRBV29-1 and TRBJ2-7, with 9 bases lining up with TRBD1. J was trimmed by 3 bases and V by 5 bases; bases with no gene match: 5. CDR3 size: 13 residues. In germline, CDR1 is SQVTM, CDR2 ANQGSEA. This CDR3 is CSVLGTGSYEQYF. CDR3 bases: TGCAGCGTTTTAGGGACAGGGAGCTACGAGCAGTACTTC.

This clone was detected only a few times. This chain joins TRBV5-1 and TRBJ1-1; no clear D gene. The V end was cut by 1 base, the J end by 5 bases, with 9 bases between. This CDR3 has 13 residues. Germline V lookup: CDR1 SGHRS, CDR2 YFSETQ. DNA for the CDR3: TGCGCCAGCAGCTTGCAAGGGTGGACTGAAGCTTTCTTT. It encodes CASSLQGWTEAFF.

The chain employs TRBV15 and TRBJ2-1; 7 nucleotides match TRBD2. With 0 bases clipped from V and 7 bases from J, the junction kept 6 bases outside the gene matches. The length of the CDR3 is 15 residues. Germline CDR1 reads LNHNV; CDR2 reads YYDKDF (reference sequence). The CDR3: CATSRDGLAVNEQFF. The CDR3, as DNA: TGTGCCACCAGCAGAGATGGTCTAGCGGTGAATGAGCAGTTCTTC.

This clone was observed a few times. This sequence joins TRBV4-2 and TRBJ2-5, with 7 bases lining up with TRBD1. Germline CDR1 is LGHNA and CDR2 is YNFKEQ. CDR3 size: 15 residues. J gave up 3 bases and V 3 bases, and 7 bases lay outside the gene matches. Here the CDR3 DNA reads TGTGCCAGCAGCCAGTCCACAGGGGTAGAAGAGACCCAGTACTTC. Encoded protein: CASSQSTGVEETQYF.

This clone was seen a handful of times. The V gene is TRBV5-6, the J gene TRBJ1-5; D gene uncertain. CDR3 length: 12 residues. V shed 4 bases and J shed 1 base, with 3 bases lying between them. CDR1 and CDR2 (germline): SGHDT, YYEEEE. As DNA, the CDR3 is TGTGCCAGCAGCATCAGCAATCAGCCCCAGCATTTT. Protein: CASSISNQPQHF.

V and J are TRBV30 and TRBJ2-2; D call uncertain. The CDR3 covers 14 residues. Germline V gene sequence: CDR1 GTSNPN, CDR2 SVGIG (reference sequence). V was cut by 1 base and J by 6 bases, with 12 bases left in between. The DNA of the CDR3 is TGTGCCTGGAGTGAATGGACCGTCGCCGGGGAGCTGTTTTTT. Translating it yields CAWSEWTVAGELFF.

V is TRBV7-2 and J is TRBJ2-3, with 11 bases identical to TRBD2. Trimming cost V 3 bases and J 1 base; bases outside gene matches: 0. Germline CDR1 and CDR2: SGHTA and FQGNSA. The CDR3 extends over 15 amino acids. The CDR3 spells CASSFSGGGTDTQYF. The CDR3 nucleotides read TGTGCCAGCAGCTTTAGCGGGGGGGGCACAGATACGCAGTATTTT.